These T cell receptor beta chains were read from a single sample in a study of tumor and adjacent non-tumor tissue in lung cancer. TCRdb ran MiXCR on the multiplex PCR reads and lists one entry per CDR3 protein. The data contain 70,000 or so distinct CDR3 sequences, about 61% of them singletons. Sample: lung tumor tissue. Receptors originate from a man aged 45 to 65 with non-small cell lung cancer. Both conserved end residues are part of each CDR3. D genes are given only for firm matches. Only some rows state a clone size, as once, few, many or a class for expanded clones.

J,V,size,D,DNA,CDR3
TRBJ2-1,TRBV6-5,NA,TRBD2,TGTGCCAGCAAGCAACCAGGACTAGCGGGAGCCTCCCGCAATGTGCAGTTCTTC,CASKQPGLAGASRNVQFF
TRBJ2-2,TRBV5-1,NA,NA,TGCGCCAGCAGCTTGGCCGTGGGGGCTGTCGGGGAGCTGTTTTTT,CASSLAVGAVGELFF
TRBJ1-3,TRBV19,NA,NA,TGTGCCAGTGATGGACGGGAAGTCTCTGGAAACACCATATATTTT,CASDGREVSGNTIYF
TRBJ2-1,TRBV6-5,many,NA,TGTGCCAGCAGTTACTCCCCGGGTCGCGGTGAGCAGTTCTTC,CASSYSPGRGEQFF
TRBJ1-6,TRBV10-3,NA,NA,TGTACCATCAGTGATGAGACAGTTAATTCACCACTCCACTTT,CTISDETVNSPLHF
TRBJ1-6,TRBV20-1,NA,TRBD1,TGCAGTGCTCCCTCAGGGGGGCCAGTTAATTCACCCCTCCACTTT,CSAPSGGPVNSPLHF
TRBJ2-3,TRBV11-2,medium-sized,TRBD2,TGTGCCAGCAGTTTTCCCTCACTAGCGGGAGGGGGAACAGATACGCAGTATTTT,CASSFPSLAGGGTDTQYF
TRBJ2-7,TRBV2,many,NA,TGTGCCAGCAGTCAAGCTTACGAGCAGTACTTC,CASSQAYEQYF
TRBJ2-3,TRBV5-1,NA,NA,TGCGCCAGCAGCGTCGGGGCCCTAGGTACAGATACGCAGTATTTT,CASSVGALGTDTQYF
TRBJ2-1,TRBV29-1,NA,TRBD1,TGCAGCGTCGTGGCCGGGACAGTGTACAATGAGTGGTTCTTC,CSVVAGTVYNEWFF